Listed below are T cell receptor beta chains from one sample, sequenced in a study of post-analysis software for immune sequencing data. TCRdb re-called the PCR reads through MiXCR, storing one row per CDR3 protein. This table has roughly 870,000 distinct CDR3 sequences, roughly 58% appearing once. Sequenced: blood. Receptors were obtained from a girl aged 5 to 17 with multiple sclerosis. Both conserved end residues are part of each CDR3. Each record gives: D gene, J gene, clone size, V gene, CDR3 protein, CDR3 DNA. The D gene is left open where the match is weak. Not all rows give a size; the values are once, few, many and, for expanded clones, a class.

d_gene: TRBD2; j_gene: TRBJ2-4; abundance: once; v_gene: TRBV7-8; CDR3aa: CASSDRLAGLYIQYF; CDR3nt: TGTGCCAGCAGCGACCGACTAGCGGGTTTGTACATTCAGTACTTC
d_gene: TRBD1; j_gene: TRBJ1-2; abundance: -; v_gene: TRBV6-1; CDR3aa: CAGSNLPGQGSNGYTF; CDR3nt: TGTGCCGGCAGCAACCTCCCGGGACAGGGATCTAATGGCTACACCTTC
d_gene: TRBD2; j_gene: TRBJ2-3; abundance: few; v_gene: TRBV6-1; CDR3aa: CASSEATSGSDTQYF; CDR3nt: TGTGCCAGCAGTGAGGCGACTAGCGGGAGCGATACGCAGTATTTT
d_gene: TRBD2; j_gene: TRBJ2-1; abundance: few; v_gene: TRBV29-1; CDR3aa: CSARGLGLADYNEQFF; CDR3nt: TGCAGCGCCCGAGGCCTGGGACTAGCGGACTACAATGAGCAGTTCTTC
d_gene: TRBD2; j_gene: TRBJ2-5; abundance: -; v_gene: TRBV20-1; CDR3aa: CSASSSGSAARETQYF; CDR3nt: TGCAGTGCTAGTTCGAGCGGGAGTGCGGCTCGGGAGACCCAGTACTTC
d_gene: TRBD1; j_gene: TRBJ2-3; abundance: -; v_gene: TRBV5-1; CDR3aa: CASGDSLSTDTQYF; CDR3nt: TGCGCCAGCGGGGACAGCCTCAGCACAGATACGCAGTATTTT
d_gene: -; j_gene: TRBJ2-1; abundance: few; v_gene: TRBV5-1; CDR3aa: CASSHPGERNEQFF; CDR3nt: TGCGCCAGCAGCCACCCAGGAGAACGGAATGAGCAGTTCTTC
d_gene: -; j_gene: TRBJ2-3; abundance: -; v_gene: TRBV2; CDR3aa: CASTQGPGPTDTQYF; CDR3nt: TGTGCCAGCACTCAGGGGCCGGGACCCACAGATACGCAGTATTTT
d_gene: -; j_gene: TRBJ1-1; abundance: -; v_gene: TRBV29-1; CDR3aa: CSVEERGYPPSGAFF; CDR3nt: TGCAGCGTTGAAGAGCGGGGGTATCCTCCCTCTGGAGCTTTCTTT
d_gene: -; j_gene: TRBJ1-3; abundance: -; v_gene: TRBV12-3/TRBV12-4; CDR3aa: CASSIPRAGNTIYF; CDR3nt: TGTGCCAGCAGTATCCCGCGGGCTGGAAACACCATATATTTT
d_gene: -; j_gene: TRBJ2-5; abundance: once; v_gene: TRBV25-1; CDR3aa: CASSELDWAGDQETQYF; CDR3nt: TGTGCCAGCAGTGAATTGGATTGGGCAGGGGATCAAGAGACCCAGTACTTC
d_gene: -; j_gene: TRBJ1-2; abundance: -; v_gene: TRBV6-5; CDR3aa: CASSTGYGYTF; CDR3nt: TGTGCCAGCAGTACGGGGTATGGCTACACCTTC
d_gene: -; j_gene: TRBJ1-5; abundance: -; v_gene: TRBV10-3; CDR3aa: CAIKSEPTQHF; CDR3nt: TGTGCCATCAAGTCTGAACCGACCCAGCATTTT
d_gene: TRBD2; j_gene: TRBJ2-1; abundance: few; v_gene: TRBV4-1; CDR3aa: CASSQSLGAGGYNEQFF; CDR3nt: TGCGCCAGCAGCCAAAGTCTTGGAGCGGGAGGCTACAATGAGCAGTTCTTC
d_gene: TRBD2; j_gene: TRBJ2-3; abundance: -; v_gene: TRBV7-2; CDR3aa: CASKLAGGSTDTQYF; CDR3nt: TGTGCCAGCAAGTTAGCGGGGGGGAGCACAGATACGCAGTATTTT
d_gene: TRBD2; j_gene: TRBJ2-7; abundance: -; v_gene: TRBV10-3; CDR3aa: CAISGTSGRGAYNEQYF; CDR3nt: TGTGCCATTTCCGGGACTAGCGGGAGAGGGGCCTACAATGAGCAGTACTTC
d_gene: -; j_gene: TRBJ1-6; abundance: -; v_gene: TRBV11-2; CDR3aa: CASSLFGMADSPLHF; CDR3nt: TGTGCCAGCAGCCTCTTCGGGATGGCGGATTCACCCCTCCACTTT
d_gene: -; j_gene: TRBJ1-1; abundance: -; v_gene: TRBV29-1; CDR3aa: CSVGQRLNTEAFF; CDR3nt: TGCAGCGTAGGACAGCGCTTGAACACTGAAGCTTTCTTT
d_gene: -; j_gene: TRBJ1-2; abundance: few; v_gene: TRBV20-1; CDR3aa: CSARVGPGGYTF; CDR3nt: TGCAGTGCTAGAGTCGGGCCGGGGGGCTACACCTTC
d_gene: -; j_gene: TRBJ1-6; abundance: few; v_gene: TRBV15; CDR3aa: CATSPPVGFSPLHF; CDR3nt: TGTGCCACCAGCCCCCCGGTCGGGTTTTCACCCCTCCACTTT
d_gene: TRBD1; j_gene: TRBJ1-5; abundance: -; v_gene: TRBV12-3/TRBV12-4; CDR3aa: CASSLRDRGEQPQHF; CDR3nt: TGTGCCAGCAGTTTACGGGACAGGGGGGAACAGCCCCAGCATTTT
d_gene: -; j_gene: TRBJ1-5; abundance: -; v_gene: TRBV6-5; CDR3aa: CASTDGGSNQPQHF; CDR3nt: TGTGCCAGCACGGACGGAGGTAGCAATCAGCCCCAGCATTTT
d_gene: -; j_gene: TRBJ2-4; abundance: few; v_gene: TRBV20-1; CDR3aa: CSAPSGAKNIQYF; CDR3nt: TGCAGTGCTCCGTCGGGAGCCAAAAACATTCAGTACTTC
d_gene: -; j_gene: TRBJ2-5; abundance: -; v_gene: TRBV29-1; CDR3aa: CSVAGTLGETQYF; CDR3nt: TGCAGCGTAGCCGGGACCCTGGGGGAGACCCAGTACTTC
d_gene: TRBD2; j_gene: TRBJ2-5; abundance: -; v_gene: TRBV7-7; CDR3aa: CASSLASGGLIETQYF; CDR3nt: TGTGCCAGCAGCTTAGCTAGCGGGGGGCTCATTGAGACCCAGTACTTC
d_gene: -; j_gene: TRBJ2-5; abundance: few; v_gene: TRBV5-1; CDR3aa: CASSSGSREQYF; CDR3nt: TGCGCCAGCAGCTCTGGAAGCAGGGAGCAGTACTTC
d_gene: -; j_gene: TRBJ2-4; abundance: -; v_gene: TRBV12-3/TRBV12-4; CDR3aa: CASSLGGMQYF; CDR3nt: TGTGCCAGCAGTTTAGGGGGGATGCAGTACTTC
d_gene: -; j_gene: TRBJ2-5; abundance: -; v_gene: TRBV5-1; CDR3aa: CASSVDRMRETQYF; CDR3nt: TGCGCCAGCAGCGTCGACAGGATGCGGGAGACCCAGTACTTC
d_gene: -; j_gene: TRBJ2-7; abundance: -; v_gene: TRBV29-1; CDR3aa: CSVRDRRPPYEQYF; CDR3nt: TGCAGCGTTAGGGATCGACGGCCTCCCTACGAGCAGTACTTC
d_gene: -; j_gene: TRBJ1-1; abundance: -; v_gene: TRBV29-1; CDR3aa: CSVGPGQGRTEAFF; CDR3nt: -
d_gene: -; j_gene: TRBJ2-7; abundance: few; v_gene: TRBV7-9; CDR3aa: CASSRTDRAYEQYF; CDR3nt: TGTGCCAGCAGCCGCACGGACAGAGCCTACGAGCAGTACTTC
d_gene: TRBD2; j_gene: TRBJ2-1; abundance: -; v_gene: TRBV20-1; CDR3aa: CSARKISGRGNEQFF; CDR3nt: TGCAGTGCTAGAAAGATTAGCGGGAGGGGGAATGAGCAGTTCTTC
d_gene: -; j_gene: TRBJ2-3; abundance: few; v_gene: TRBV29-1; CDR3aa: CSVEPSGASTDTQYF; CDR3nt: TGCAGCGTTGAACCGTCCGGGGCTAGTACAGATACGCAGTATTTT
d_gene: -; j_gene: TRBJ1-6; abundance: -; v_gene: TRBV7-2; CDR3aa: CASSLVSQPNSPLHF; CDR3nt: TGTGCCAGCAGCTTAGTATCACAGCCTAATTCACCCCTCCACTTT
d_gene: -; j_gene: TRBJ2-7; abundance: few; v_gene: TRBV12-5; CDR3aa: CASSLGVSPSEQYF; CDR3nt: TGTGCTAGTAGTTTGGGGGTAAGCCCAAGCGAGCAGTACTTC
d_gene: TRBD1; j_gene: TRBJ2-1; abundance: -; v_gene: TRBV5-6; CDR3aa: CASRSRGHEQFF; CDR3nt: TGTGCCAGCAGATCAAGGGGGCATGAGCAGTTCTTC
d_gene: -; j_gene: TRBJ2-5; abundance: -; v_gene: TRBV6-1; CDR3aa: CASTRQVETQYF; CDR3nt: TGTGCCAGCACCAGACAGGTAGAGACCCAGTACTTC
d_gene: TRBD2; j_gene: TRBJ2-3; abundance: -; v_gene: TRBV2; CDR3aa: CASSDVTSGSTDTQYF; CDR3nt: TGTGCCAGCAGCGATGTTACTAGCGGGAGCACAGATACGCAGTATTTT
d_gene: -; j_gene: TRBJ1-5; abundance: few; v_gene: TRBV6-2/TRBV6-3; CDR3aa: CASSYRDTGNGQPQHF; CDR3nt: TGTGCCAGCAGTTACCGGGACACGGGTAATGGTCAGCCCCAGCATTTT
d_gene: -; j_gene: TRBJ1-2; abundance: -; v_gene: TRBV10-3; CDR3aa: CAIKGGLGYGYTF; CDR3nt: TGTGCCATCAAGGGGGGGCTCGGCTATGGCTACACCTTC
d_gene: -; j_gene: TRBJ2-7; abundance: -; v_gene: TRBV29-1; CDR3aa: CSVGTVMSSYEQYF; CDR3nt: TGCAGCGTGGGGACGGTAATGAGCTCCTACGAGCAGTACTTC
d_gene: -; j_gene: TRBJ2-7; abundance: few; v_gene: TRBV6-5; CDR3aa: CASSSGDRDYEQYF; CDR3nt: TGTGCCAGCAGTTCGGGGGATCGAGACTACGAGCAGTACTTC
d_gene: TRBD2; j_gene: TRBJ2-3; abundance: few; v_gene: TRBV20-1; CDR3aa: CSADGLAGLDTQYF; CDR3nt: TGCAGTGCTGATGGACTAGCGGGGTTGGATACGCAGTATTTT
d_gene: -; j_gene: TRBJ2-5; abundance: -; v_gene: TRBV20-1; CDR3aa: CSATRAPGTQYF; CDR3nt: TGCAGTGCTACCCGGGCCCCTGGGACCCAGTACTTC
d_gene: -; j_gene: TRBJ2-7; abundance: many; v_gene: TRBV5-1; CDR3aa: CASSLGTVSYEQYF; CDR3nt: TGCGCCAGCAGCTTGGGGACAGTTTCCTACGAGCAGTACTTC
d_gene: -; j_gene: TRBJ2-5; abundance: -; v_gene: TRBV12-5; CDR3aa: CASASEPPLQETQYF; CDR3nt: TGTGCTAGTGCCTCTGAGCCGCCACTCCAAGAGACCCAGTACTTC
d_gene: TRBD2; j_gene: TRBJ2-7; abundance: -; v_gene: TRBV20-1; CDR3aa: CSARALAGEVEQYF; CDR3nt: TGCAGTGCTCGGGCTCTAGCGGGAGAGGTCGAGCAGTACTTC
d_gene: -; j_gene: TRBJ1-2; abundance: few; v_gene: TRBV29-1; CDR3aa: CSVEDAGDYGYTF; CDR3nt: TGCAGCGTTGAAGATGCGGGGGACTATGGCTACACCTTC
d_gene: TRBD2; j_gene: TRBJ2-1; abundance: -; v_gene: TRBV4-1; CDR3aa: CASGPGNLAGGPTYNEQFF; CDR3nt: TGCGCCAGCGGCCCGGGCAACCTAGCGGGGGGGCCGACCTACAATGAGCAGTTCTTC
d_gene: TRBD2; j_gene: TRBJ2-1; abundance: -; v_gene: TRBV20-1; CDR3aa: CSAGKTSGTYNEQFF; CDR3nt: TGCAGTGCTGGCAAGACTAGCGGGACTTACAATGAGCAGTTCTTC